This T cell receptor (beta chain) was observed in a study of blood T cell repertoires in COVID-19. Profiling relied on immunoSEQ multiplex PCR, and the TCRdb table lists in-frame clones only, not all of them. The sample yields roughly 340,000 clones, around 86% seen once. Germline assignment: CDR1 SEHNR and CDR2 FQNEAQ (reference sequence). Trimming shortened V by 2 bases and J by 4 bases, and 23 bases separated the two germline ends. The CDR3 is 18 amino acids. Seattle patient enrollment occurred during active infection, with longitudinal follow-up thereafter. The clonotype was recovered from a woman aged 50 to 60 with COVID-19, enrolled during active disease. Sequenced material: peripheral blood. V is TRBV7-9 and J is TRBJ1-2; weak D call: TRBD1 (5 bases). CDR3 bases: TGTGCCAGCAGCTTAAAGGGAGGGTCAGCAGGGCGCGGCTATGGCTACACCTTC. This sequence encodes CASSLKGGSAGRGYGYTF.